A single sample is the source of the 31 T cell receptor beta chains below, sequenced in a study of shared clonotypes between healthy human individuals. The assay was immunoSEQ multiplex PCR, and TCRdb's table has in-frame clones only and misses some. Among more than 2 million clones, under 97% were seen once, and the ten largest hold roughly 0.13%. The sequenced sample was naive CD4+ T cells sorted from blood. Subset specified: CD45RA+ positively selected. The source of these receptors is a man between 18 and 29 years old in good health.

The chain joins TRBV23-1 to TRBJ1-6; a weak D match, TRBD1 (6 bases). TRBV23-1 is reported as an ORF; its role is uncertain. The CDR3 consists of 14 residues. Trimming took off 2 bases at V and 5 bases at J, with 7 bases between the two ends. Written as DNA, the CDR3 is TGCGCCAGCAGTCAAGAGGGGGATAATTCACCCCTCCACTTT. Residues: CASSQEGDNSPLHF.

The chain has TRBV5-4 and TRBJ2-5; D not resolved. The CDR3 is 15 amino acids. V lost 0 bases and J lost 2, with 11 bases in between. Germline V gene lookup returns CDR1 SGHNT and CDR2 YYREEE (reference sequence). CDR3 bases: TGTGCCAGCAGCTTGGCCTCGGGCAGTCAAGAGACCCAGTACTTC. Residues: CASSLASGSQETQYF.

On this clone itself: At the DNA level, this CDR3 is encoded by other sequences in the same sample as well. The V and J genes are TRBV6-5 and TRBJ2-3; TRBD2 is a possible D gene (5 bases). V lost 0 bases and J 3 bases, leaving 7 bases between the germline ends. Germline loops: CDR1 MNHEY, CDR2 SVGAGI. CDR3 size: 14 residues. In DNA form, the CDR3 reads TGTGCCAGCAGTTACTCTGGAGGAACAGATACGCAGTATTTT. As protein: CASSYSGGTDTQYF.

V usage is TRBV2 and J usage is TRBJ1-2; D perhaps matches TRBD1 (5 bases). V shed 7 bases and J shed 5 bases, with 17 bases lying between them. This CDR3 spans 14 amino acids. CDR1 is SNHLY and CDR2 is FYNNEI in the germline V gene. CDR3 in DNA: TGTGCCAGCAATCAGGACCCGGGGCCTTATGGCTACACCTTC. Protein product: CASNQDPGPYGYTF.

This chain's CDR3 is CASSLRSVARDGIYEQYF. The CDR3 DNA sequence: TGCGCCAGCAGCCTGAGGTCAGTGGCCCGCGACGGCATCTACGAGCAGTACTTC. The rearrangement links TRBV4-1 to TRBJ2-7; D gene uncertain. Germline V lookup: CDR1 MGHRA, CDR2 YSYEKL. V was trimmed by 4 bases and J by 3 bases, leaving 25 bases between them. The CDR3 has 18 amino acids.

This sequence joins TRBV7-9 and TRBJ2-1; D gene uncertain. The CDR3 covers 14 residues. CDR1 is SEHNR and CDR2 is FQNEAQ in the germline V gene (reference sequence). The V gene lost 1 base and the J gene lost 2 bases, with 6 bases spanning the gap. For the CDR3, the DNA is TGTGCCAGCAGCTTAGATACAGCCTACAATGAGCAGTTCTTC. As protein: CASSLDTAYNEQFF.

This chain links TRBV28 with TRBJ2-5; 9 nucleotides line up with TRBD1. V dropped 5 bases and J dropped 5; count of bases not matched to a gene: 6. This CDR3 spans 14 amino acids. CDR1 MDHEN and CDR2 SYDVKM come from the germline V gene. As DNA, the CDR3 is TGTGCCAGCAGTGGACAGGGGAGCTGGGAGACCCAGTACTTC. It yields the protein CASSGQGSWETQYF. Drawing the rest from reference TRBV28 and TRBJ2-5, the complete variable domain is DVKVTQSSRYLVKRTGEKVFLECVQDMDHENMFWYRQDPGLGLRLIYFSYDVKMKEKGDIPEGYSVSREKKERFSLILESASTNQTSMYLCASSGQGSWETQYFGPGTRLLVL.

This chain joins TRBV7-9 and TRBJ2-7; the D gene is possibly TRBD2 (5 bases). Germline loops: CDR1 SEHNR, CDR2 FQNEAQ (reference sequence). V dropped 0 bases and J dropped 4 bases, with 10 bases sitting between them. This CDR3 is 14 amino acids long. DNA of the CDR3: TGTGCCAGCAGCTTAGCCGGGGAGTGGTACGAGCAGTACTTC. Its translation: CASSLAGEWYEQYF.

As concerns this clone: The sample has other DNA sequences that encode this CDR3 too. The chain carries TRBV6-6 and TRBJ2-3, with a tentative D call TRBD2 (6 bases). The CDR3 covers 14 residues. The V gene's germline CDR1 is MNHNY and CDR2 SVGAGI (reference sequence). V was cut by 4 bases and J by 0 bases, with 8 bases left in between. CDR3 loop: CASSLGLSTDTQYF. CDR3 DNA sequence: TGTGCCAGCAGTTTGGGACTGAGCACAGATACGCAGTATTTT.

J is TRBJ2-1 and V is TRBV27, with 9 nucleotides matching TRBD1. Germline trimming cut 3 bases from V and 7 bases from J; bases unmatched to any gene: 7. The CDR3 spans 15 residues. Germline assignment: CDR1 MNHEY and CDR2 SMNVEV (reference sequence). CDR3 sequence (DNA): TGTGCCAGCAGTTTCCGGGACAGGGTGGGAAATGAGCAGTTCTTC. Translation: CASSFRDRVGNEQFF.

V usage is TRBV7-2 and J usage is TRBJ1-5, with 7 bases that match TRBD1. V shed 8 bases, J shed 7 bases, and the junction held 11 bases outside the gene matches. The CDR3 totals 14 residues. Germline-derived CDR1 and CDR2 are SGHTA and FQGNSA. The CDR3 loop is CASGFGAGGQPQHF. DNA for the CDR3: TGTGCCAGCGGTTTCGGGGCAGGGGGGCAGCCCCAGCATTTT.

The chain uses TRBV7-9 and TRBJ2-7, with D unresolved. The CDR3 covers 17 residues. V was shortened by 0 bases and J by 5 bases, with 20 bases between the two germline ends. The germline gives CDR1 SEHNR, CDR2 FQNEAQ (reference sequence). For the CDR3, the DNA is TGTGCCAGCAGCTTAGCGCTAAGAACAGAAACCACCCACGAGCAGTACTTC. Translated: CASSLALRTETTHEQYF.

This rearrangement joins TRBV30 to TRBJ2-5; either TRBD1 or TRBD2 may supply D (5 bases each). Germline CDR1 GTSNPN, CDR2 SVGIG (reference sequence). The CDR3 is made up of 14 amino acids. V was shortened by 0 bases and J by 5 bases, with 13 bases between the two germline ends. CDR3 amino acids: CAWSVLGVWETQYF. The CDR3 bases are TGTGCCTGGAGTGTACTAGGGGTCTGGGAGACCCAGTACTTC.

The chain uses TRBV10-2 and TRBJ2-3; D unresolved. Germline V gene data show CDR1 as WSHSY and CDR2 as SAAADI. V was shortened by 3 bases and J by 2 bases, with 9 bases between the two germline ends. This CDR3 comprises 14 residues. The CDR3, as DNA: TGCGCCAGCAGTGATGAGGCATCCACAGATACGCAGTATTTT. Translation gives CASSDEASTDTQYF.

The chain employs TRBV10-2 and TRBJ2-7; 7 bases are shared with TRBD2. The V and J ends lost 6 bases and 0 bases, in that order; junction bases with no gene match: 8. The CDR3 extends over 15 amino acids. Germline CDR1 and CDR2: WSHSY and SAAADI. The CDR3 coding sequence is TGCGCCAGCAGGGGTCTAGCGGTAAGCTCCTACGAGCAGTACTTC. It encodes CASRGLAVSSYEQYF.

CDR3 residues: CASLIGQGNTGELFF. The CDR3 region has the DNA TGTGCCAGCTTAATCGGACAGGGGAACACCGGGGAGCTGTTTTTT. V gene TRBV18 combines with J gene TRBJ2-2, with 8 bases matching TRBD1. The CDR3 covers 15 residues. Germline V gene data show CDR1 as KGHSH and CDR2 as LQKENI. V gave up 7 bases and J gave up 1 base; unmatched junction bases: 5.

This chain joins TRBV7-2 and TRBJ2-3; no firm D call. The V end lost 5 bases, the J end lost 2 bases, and 5 bases lay between the germline ends. The CDR3 runs to 12 residues. Germline V CDR1 and CDR2: SGHTA, FQGNSA. The CDR3 is CASSRHTDTQYF. The CDR3 DNA sequence: TGTGCCAGCAGCCGACACACAGATACGCAGTATTTT.

V usage is TRBV6-5 and J usage is TRBJ1-4; TRBD1 matches at 9 bases. Germline V gene lookup returns CDR1 MNHEY and CDR2 SVGAGI. This CDR3 has 15 residues. With V trimmed by 0 bases and J by 7 bases, 3 bases remained unmatched. CDR3 amino acids: CASSYSRDRVEKLFF. CDR3 nucleotides: TGTGCCAGCAGTTACTCCCGGGACAGGGTTGAAAAACTGTTTTTT.

Notes on this clone: Other DNA sequences in this specimen translate into the identical CDR3. The genes are TRBV11-3 and TRBJ2-1; 12 positions agree with TRBD2. This CDR3 contains 16 residues. In germline, CDR1 is SGHNT, CDR2 YENEEA. V lost 1 base and J lost 4; bases outside the gene matches: 2. This chain's CDR3 is CASSLGGLAGYNEQFF. The CDR3 nucleotides read TGTGCCAGCAGCTTAGGGGGACTAGCGGGTTACAATGAGCAGTTCTTC.

V gene TRBV5-4 combines with J gene TRBJ2-5; 7 nucleotides match TRBD1. Germline V gene sequence: CDR1 SGHNT, CDR2 YYREEE (reference sequence). The CDR3 has 14 residues. Trimming at V came to 3 bases and at J to 4 bases, leaving 6 bases not matched to a gene. The chain's CDR3 is CASSSAEGAETQYF. The CDR3 DNA reads as TGTGCCAGCAGCTCGGCAGAGGGGGCAGAGACCCAGTACTTC.

The rearrangement joins TRBV12-5 to TRBJ2-1; a weak D match, TRBD1 (6 bases). Germline values: CDR1 LGHNT, CDR2 FRNRAP. V lost 7 bases to trimming and J lost 8 bases, with 21 bases between them. The CDR3 extends over 15 amino acids. The CDR3 DNA reads as TGTGCTAGTGCCCCCTTCGGGGCAGGGGTCGATGAGCAGTTCTTC. Its translation: CASAPFGAGVDEQFF.

Notes on this clone: Relative to the germline gene, one junction end is altered; a read error may explain this. V and J are TRBV9 and TRBJ1-4; D gene ambiguous. The CDR3 spans 12 residues. Germline CDR1 and CDR2: SGDLS and YYNGEE. CDR3 sequence reads: CASSVGEGPAVF. The CDR3 nucleotides are TGTGCCAGCAGCGTAGGGGAGGGCCCAGCGGTTTTT.

The V gene is TRBV11-3, the J gene TRBJ2-3, with D uncertain. The V end was cut by 0 bases, the J end by 3 bases, with 7 bases between. The CDR3 has 14 amino acids. From germline, CDR1 is SGHNT and CDR2 YENEEA. CDR3 in DNA: TGTGCCAGCAGCTTAGAGGGGAAAACAGATACGCAGTATTTT. Encoded protein: CASSLEGKTDTQYF.

This chain joins TRBV15 and TRBJ2-3; 9 bases align to TRBD1. CDR3 size: 15 residues. Germline values: CDR1 LNHNV, CDR2 YYDKDF (reference sequence). Unmatched junction bases numbered 4, after V lost 0 bases and J lost 6 bases. CDR3 in amino acids: CATSRDNRGRDTQYF. As DNA, the CDR3 is TGTGCCACCAGCAGAGACAACAGGGGGCGGGATACGCAGTATTTT.

V gene TRBV28 combines with J gene TRBJ1-1, with D maybe TRBD1 (5 bases). Trimming took off 7 bases at V and 1 base at J, with 10 bases between the two ends. This CDR3 spans 13 amino acids. CDR1 MDHEN and CDR2 SYDVKM come from the germline V gene. The CDR3 sequence is CASNRGGNTEAFF. In nucleotides, the CDR3 is TGTGCCAGCAATCGGGGCGGGAACACTGAAGCTTTCTTT.

The chain uses TRBV2 and TRBJ2-1; 10 bases map to TRBD1. CDR1 SNHLY and CDR2 FYNNEI come from the germline V gene. V trimming: 8 bases; J trimming: 8 bases; junction bases outside the gene matches: 12. The CDR3 length is 15 residues. CDR3 DNA sequence: TGTGCCAGCTCTTACCGGGACAGGGGTGGCTATGAGCAGTTCTTC. Its protein product is CASSYRDRGGYEQFF.

Here the CDR3 reads CASRGGRGTLSPLHF. The CDR3 bases are TGTGCCAGCAGGGGGGGAAGGGGGACACTATCACCCCTCCACTTT. This chain joins TRBV25-1 and TRBJ1-6; D is possibly TRBD1 (6 bases). CDR3 length: 15 residues. Germline assignment: CDR1 MGHDK and CDR2 SYGVNS. Trimming took 6 bases from V and 10 from J, leaving 19 bases between them.

V gene TRBV30 combines with J gene TRBJ1-2, with 8 bases that match TRBD1. Germline V lookup: CDR1 GTSNPN, CDR2 SVGIG (reference sequence). The CDR3 runs to 14 residues. Trimming removed 3 bases from V and 5 bases from J; junction bases left unmatched: 8. The DNA of the CDR3 is TGTGCCTGGAGCGGACAGGGACTGGGTTATGGCTACACCTTC. Translating gives CAWSGQGLGYGYTF.

The gene calls are TRBV18 and TRBJ1-1; D is perhaps TRBD1 (6 bases). The CDR3 consists of 15 residues. The V and J ends lost 3 bases and 5 bases respectively, with 16 bases between them. Germline values: CDR1 KGHSH, CDR2 LQKENI. The CDR3 loop is CASSPKQGRGTEAFF. Written as DNA, the CDR3 is TGTGCCAGCTCACCGAAACAGGGTAGGGGAACTGAAGCTTTCTTT.

The rearrangement links TRBV5-1 to TRBJ1-4, with D unclear. Per germline, CDR1 SGHRS and CDR2 YFSETQ. Between the trimmed V and J ends, which lost 4 bases and 7 bases, there was a span of 17 bases. The length of the CDR3 is 15 residues. The CDR3, as DNA: TGCGCCAGCAGCCCCCGAATGAATCTTGGTGAAAAACTGTTTTTT. Translating gives CASSPRMNLGEKLFF.

The chain carries TRBV5-1 and TRBJ1-1; possibly TRBD1 for D (6 bases). Germline CDR1 reads SGHRS; CDR2 reads YFSETQ. V dropped 4 bases and J dropped 10 bases, with 20 bases sitting between them. The CDR3 is made up of 14 amino acids. The CDR3 sequence: CASSKGGSMYGAFF. In DNA form, the CDR3 reads TGCGCCAGCAGCAAGGGGGGCTCCATGTACGGAGCTTTCTTT.